This T cell receptor beta chain was obtained from a study of blood T cells in healthy people across ages. This clonotype was recorded a few times. Its antigen is unknown. Isolation recovered at least 6.5 million PBMCs from every sample. PCR was performed a second time for about 7 to 12 cycles using a sample-barcoded 5' primer and a J-beta primer mix. A template-switch adaptor that had 12 random nucleotides put a tag on each cDNA molecule. TCRdb reprocessed the 5' RACE reads with MiXCR, giving one entry per CDR3 protein. The sample has roughly 1,800,000 distinct CDR3 sequences; about 49% are singletons. Findings and limits, study-wide: A conclusive naive versus antigen-experienced comparison was prevented by the unsorted PBMCs.

This sequence originates from a woman in her thirties or forties in good health. The sequenced sample was blood.

CDR3 bases: TGTGCCAGCAGCTTAGAGGTCTTTCTAGCGGGGGGGGAAGAGACCCAGTACTTC. Translating gives CASSLEVFLAGGEETQYF. The J gene is TRBJ2-5, the V gene TRBV7-6, with TRBD2 matching 12 bases. CDR1 and CDR2 (germline): SGHVS, FNYEAQ. The CDR3 runs to 18 residues. With V trimmed by 1 base and J by 3 bases, 9 bases remained unmatched.